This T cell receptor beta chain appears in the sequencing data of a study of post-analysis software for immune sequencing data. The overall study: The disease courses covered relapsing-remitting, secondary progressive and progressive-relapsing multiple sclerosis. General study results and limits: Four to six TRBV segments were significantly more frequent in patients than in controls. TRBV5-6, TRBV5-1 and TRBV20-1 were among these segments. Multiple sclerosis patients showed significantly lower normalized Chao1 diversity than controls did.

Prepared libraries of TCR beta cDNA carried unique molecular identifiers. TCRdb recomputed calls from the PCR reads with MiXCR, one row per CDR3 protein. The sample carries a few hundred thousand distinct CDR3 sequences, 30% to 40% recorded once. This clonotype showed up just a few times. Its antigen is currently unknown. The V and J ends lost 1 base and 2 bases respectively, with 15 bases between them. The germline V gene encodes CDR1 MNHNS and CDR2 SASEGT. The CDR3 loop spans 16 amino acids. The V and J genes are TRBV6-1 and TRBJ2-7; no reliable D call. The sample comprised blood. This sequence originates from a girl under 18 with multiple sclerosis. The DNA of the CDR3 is TGTGCCAGCAGTGAAGGGGTCGGCCCGTCGACCTACGAGCAGTACTTC. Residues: CASSEGVGPSTYEQYF.